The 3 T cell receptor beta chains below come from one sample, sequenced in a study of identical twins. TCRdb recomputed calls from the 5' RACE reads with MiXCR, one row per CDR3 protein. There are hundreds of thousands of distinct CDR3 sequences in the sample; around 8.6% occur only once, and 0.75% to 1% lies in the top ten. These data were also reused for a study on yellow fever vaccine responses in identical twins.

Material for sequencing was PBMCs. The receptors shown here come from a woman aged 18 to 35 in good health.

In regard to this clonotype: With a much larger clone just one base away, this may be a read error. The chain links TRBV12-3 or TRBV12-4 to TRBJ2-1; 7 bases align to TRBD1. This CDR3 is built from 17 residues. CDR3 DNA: TGTGCCCGCAGTTTAGCGCTAAAGGGGGCCTCCTACAATGAGCAGTTCTTC. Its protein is CARSLALKGASYNEQFF.

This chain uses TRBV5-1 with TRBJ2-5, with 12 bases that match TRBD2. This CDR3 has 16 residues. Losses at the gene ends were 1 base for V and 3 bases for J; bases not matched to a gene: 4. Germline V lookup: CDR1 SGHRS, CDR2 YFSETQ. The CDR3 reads CASSLTGLAGEETQYF. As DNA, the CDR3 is TGCGCCAGCAGCTTGACGGGACTAGCGGGTGAAGAGACCCAGTACTTC.

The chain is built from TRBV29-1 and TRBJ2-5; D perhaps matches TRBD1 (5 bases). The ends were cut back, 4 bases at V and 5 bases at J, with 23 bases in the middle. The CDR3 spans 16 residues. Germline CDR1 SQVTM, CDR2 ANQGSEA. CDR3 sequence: CSVVRNRGIGKETQYF. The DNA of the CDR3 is TGCAGCGTTGTGCGGAATAGGGGAATCGGCAAGGAGACCCAGTACTTC.